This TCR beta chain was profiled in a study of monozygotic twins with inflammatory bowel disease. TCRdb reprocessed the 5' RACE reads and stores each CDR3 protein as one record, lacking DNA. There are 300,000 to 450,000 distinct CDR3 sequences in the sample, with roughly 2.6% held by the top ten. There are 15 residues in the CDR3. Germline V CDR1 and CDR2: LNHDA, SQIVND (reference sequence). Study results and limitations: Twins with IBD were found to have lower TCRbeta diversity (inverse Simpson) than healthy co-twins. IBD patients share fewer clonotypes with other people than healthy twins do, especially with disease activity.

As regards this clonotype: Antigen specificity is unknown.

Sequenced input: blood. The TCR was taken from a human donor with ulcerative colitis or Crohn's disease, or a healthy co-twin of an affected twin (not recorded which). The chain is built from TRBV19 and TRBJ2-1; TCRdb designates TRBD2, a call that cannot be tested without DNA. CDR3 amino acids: CASLPIAGGYNEQFF.